This is a list of T cell receptor beta chains from one sample in a study of beta chain features in type 1 diabetes. Clones were read by immunoSEQ multiplex PCR, and TCRdb kept only the in-frame ones, dropping some. The data show 390,000 or so clones, roughly 13% seen once. The material sequenced was naive CD4+ T cells from blood. The receptors were gathered from a man aged 25-40 years in good health. Both conserved end residues are part of each CDR3. A D gene is named only where the DNA matches it firmly. Part of the rows lack a size; the others show once, few, many or a class for expanded clones.

- TRBJ2-1 TRBV21-1 - CASNLCGLPIEQFF TGTGCCAGCAACCTGTGCGGCCTCCCTATTGAGCAGTTCTTC
- TRBJ2-2 TRBV28 TRBD2 CASLLKAGGPTGELFF TGTGCCAGCCTCCTTAAAGCGGGAGGCCCCACCGGGGAGCTGTTTTTT
- TRBJ2-5 TRBV25-1 TRBD2 CASSPLGGSGTQYF TGTGCCAGCAGTCCCCTGGGGGGGTCGGGGACCCAGTACTTC
few TRBJ2-5 TRBV28 - CASGSRKWETQYF TGTGCCAGCGGGAGCCGAAAATGGGAGACCCAGTACTTC
few TRBJ1-1 TRBV29-1 TRBD1 CSGATGLNTEAFF TGCAGCGGTGCGACAGGGTTGAACACTGAAGCTTTCTTT
few TRBJ2-1 TRBV4-1 TRBD1 CASSQRDRGHLGEQFF TGCGCCAGCAGCCAGAGGGACAGGGGGCATTTGGGTGAGCAGTTCTTC
few TRBJ2-1 TRBV5-1 - CASSPGRSLGGEQFF TGCGCCAGCAGCCCGGGTCGCTCCCTAGGCGGTGAGCAGTTCTTC
few TRBJ1-2 TRBV10-3 TRBD1 CAISPDRVDGYTF TGTGCCATCAGTCCGGACAGGGTTGATGGCTACACCTTC
- TRBJ2-5 TRBV19 TRBD2 CASGTSRETQYF TGTGCCAGTGGGACTAGCCGCGAGACCCAGTACTTC
few TRBJ2-7 TRBV29-1 TRBD2 CSVAQRGAYEQYF TGCAGCGTTGCCCAACGGGGGGCCTACGAGCAGTACTTC
- TRBJ1-2 TRBV29-1 TRBD1 CSVWTGGNYGYTF TGCAGCGTTTGGACAGGGGGCAACTATGGCTACACCTTC
- TRBJ2-1 TRBV30 TRBD1 CAWSAQGYNEQFF TGTGCCTGGAGTGCACAGGGGTACAATGAGCAGTTCTTC
- TRBJ1-4 TRBV2 - CASRTDMLNEKLFF TGTGCCAGCAGAACGGACATGCTAAATGAAAAACTGTTTTTT
- TRBJ2-2 TRBV15 - CATSPAVEGGELFF TGTGCCACCTCCCCAGCCGTGGAGGGCGGGGAGCTGTTTTTT
once TRBJ2-7 TRBV6-1 - CASSEFKAGVGEQYF TGTGCCAGCAGTGAATTTAAGGCAGGGGTTGGCGAGCAGTACTTC
few TRBJ2-3 TRBV25-1 - CASSESLVGTDTQYF TGTGCCAGCAGTGAGAGCCTAGTAGGCACAGATACGCAGTATTTT
few TRBJ2-5 TRBV7-2 - CASSLDRLETQYF TGTGCCAGCAGCTTAGACCGACTTGAGACCCAGTACTTC
- TRBJ1-4 TRBV7-2 TRBD1 CASSLGTGHEKLFF TGTGCCAGCAGCTTAGGGACAGGGCATGAAAAACTGTTTTTT
- TRBJ1-1 TRBV4-1 - CASSRKVRDEAFF TGCGCCAGCAGCCGGAAGGTGCGGGATGAAGCTTTCTTT